The 11 T cell receptor beta chains presented below share a single source sample, sequenced in a study of blood T cell repertoires in COVID-19. Assay: immunoSEQ multiplex PCR; the TCRdb copy retains only in-frame clones and omits some. The sample consists of about 200,000 clones, approximately 84% of them appearing once. The material sequenced was peripheral blood. The receptor source for this set is a human donor with acute or convalescent COVID-19. The donor label of this sample is uncertain.

This clone occurred once. J is TRBJ1-2 and V is TRBV27, with D unclear. The CDR3 consists of 13 residues. Trimming cost V 6 bases and J 7 bases, with 15 bases left between them. Germline V gives CDR1 MNHEY, CDR2 SMNVEV (reference sequence). CDR3 region: CASSPWAGGGYTF. CDR3 DNA: TGTGCCAGCAGCCCCTGGGCGGGCGGTGGCTACACCTTC.

The chain joins TRBV27 to TRBJ1-4, with a weak D call TRBD1 (6 bases). The CDR3 covers 14 residues. V was shortened by 5 bases and J by 7 bases, with 14 bases between the two germline ends. The germline CDR1 and CDR2 sequences are MNHEY and SMNVEV (reference sequence). The CDR3 sequence: CASSRPGEGEKLFF. The CDR3 coding sequence is TGTGCCAGCAGTCGTCCAGGGGAGGGTGAAAAACTGTTTTTT.

The chain links TRBV7-2 to TRBJ2-3, with D maybe TRBD1 (6 bases). The germline V gene encodes CDR1 SGHTA and CDR2 FQGNSA. The CDR3 is 15 residues long. V lost 5 bases to trimming and J lost 2 bases, with 14 bases between them. The CDR3 DNA is TGTGCCAGCAGCCTAGGACAGACCCTCACAGATACGCAGTATTTT. It codes for CASSLGQTLTDTQYF.

V is TRBV29-1 and J is TRBJ1-1, with a possible D match to TRBD1 (5 bases). V gave up 5 bases and J gave up 4 bases, with 11 bases separating them. The CDR3 contains 12 residues. Germline V lookup: CDR1 SQVTM, CDR2 ANQGSEA. This CDR3 is CSVQGPTTEAFF. CDR3 nucleotides: TGCAGCGTTCAGGGTCCAACCACTGAAGCTTTCTTT.

The chain joins TRBV4-3 to TRBJ2-1; 7 bases map to TRBD2. The CDR3 extends over 16 amino acids. The V gene end was trimmed by 0 bases and the J gene end by 1 base; junction bases not matched to a gene: 3. In germline, CDR1 is LGHNA, CDR2 YSLEER. CDR3 coding DNA: TGCGCCAGCAGCCAAGACCGGGAGGCATCCTACAATGAGCAGTTCTTC. Protein product: CASSQDREASYNEQFF.

The genes are TRBV18 and TRBJ2-5; D may be TRBD2 (5 bases). CDR3 size: 16 residues. Germline CDR1 and CDR2: KGHSH and LQKENI. Trimming left V 6 bases short and J 5 bases short, with 22 bases between. In nucleotides, the CDR3 is TGTGCCAGCTCCCCCCCCCAGCGGCAGTACATCGAGACCCAGTACTTC. Protein: CASSPPQRQYIETQYF.

The count of this clone is one. The chain employs TRBV5-4 and TRBJ2-3; 8 bases fit TRBD2. V shed 4 bases, J shed 6 bases, and the junction held 13 bases outside the gene matches. This CDR3 spans 16 amino acids. CDR1 and CDR2 (germline): SGHNT, YYREEE (reference sequence). CDR3 bases: TGTGCCAGCAGCCGCTCAGCGGGAGAGGGCTGGGATACGCAGTATTTT. This codes for CASSRSAGEGWDTQYF.

The J gene is TRBJ2-7, the V gene TRBV3-1 (or the pseudogene TRBV3-2), with TRBD2 as a possible D gene (5 bases). Trimming stripped 4 bases from V and 2 bases from J, with 12 bases between. This CDR3 contains 14 residues. Per the germline V gene, CDR1 is LGHDT and CDR2 is YNNKEL (reference sequence). The CDR3 region is CASSPWTVTYEQYF. The CDR3 DNA reads TGTGCCAGCAGCCCCTGGACTGTCACCTACGAGCAGTACTTC.

The chain combines TRBV2 with TRBJ1-2; TRBD1 matches at 8 bases. CDR1 is SNHLY and CDR2 is FYNNEI in the germline V gene. The CDR3 contains 15 residues. V was pared by 2 bases and J by 4 bases, with 6 bases of the junction left unmatched. CDR3 protein: CASSERQGARYGYTF. CDR3 sequence (DNA): TGTGCCAGCAGTGAAAGGCAGGGGGCACGCTATGGCTACACCTTC.

The chain uses TRBV28 and TRBJ2-7; TRBD1 aligns across 7 bases. Looked up from germline, CDR1 is MDHEN and CDR2 is SYDVKM. The CDR3 loop spans 16 amino acids. Germline trimming cut 6 bases from V and 2 bases from J; bases unmatched to any gene: 13. CDR3 amino acids: CASRVSGTVSTYEQYF. In nucleotides, the CDR3 is TGTGCCAGCAGGGTTTCTGGGACAGTGAGTACCTACGAGCAGTACTTC.

The V gene is TRBV5-1, the J gene TRBJ2-1; D is unresolved. Trimming stripped 4 bases from V and 3 bases from J, with 5 bases between. This CDR3 spans 12 amino acids. Germline-derived CDR1 and CDR2 are SGHRS and YFSETQ. CDR3 nucleotides: TGCGCCAGCAGCCGCTACTACAATGAGCAGTTCTTC. Encoded protein: CASSRYYNEQFF.